This passage covers 25 T cell receptor beta chains from one sample sequenced in a study of response to subunit inactivated influenza vaccine. TCRdb reprocessed the RT-PCR reads via MiXCR and lists one record per CDR3 protein. The table records roughly 650,000 distinct CDR3 sequences, around 14% of them present only once. This specimen was PBMCs from blood, taken about 12 days after vaccination. All receptors derive from a man aged 50 to 59 who received an inactivated influenza vaccine.

This clonotype showed up just a few times. V gene TRBV4-1 combines with J gene TRBJ1-1, with D unclear. The germline gives CDR1 MGHRA, CDR2 YSYEKL. This CDR3 comprises 14 residues. Trimming left V 5 bases short and J 0 bases short, with 10 bases between. Written as DNA, the CDR3 is TGCGCCAGCAGCTACTGGGCCTTGAACACTGAAGCTTTCTTT. Translation gives CASSYWALNTEAFF.

This clonotype was picked up a small number of times. V usage is TRBV10-3 and J usage is TRBJ2-3; D gene unclear. V was pared by 0 bases and J by 2 bases, with 9 bases between. Germline V CDR1 and CDR2: ENHRY, SYGVKD. The CDR3 is 15 amino acids. The CDR3: CAISESKGNTDTQYF. Written as DNA, the CDR3 is TGTGCCATCAGTGAGTCGAAAGGTAACACAGATACGCAGTATTTT.

The V and J genes are TRBV3-1 and TRBJ1-2, with unresolved D. Germline V gene lookup returns CDR1 LGHDT and CDR2 YNNKEL (reference sequence). V lost 3 bases and J 0 bases, leaving 8 bases between the germline ends. The CDR3 is 14 amino acids. Written as DNA, the CDR3 is TGTGCCAGCAGCCAGGACCCTCCTAACTATGGCTACACCTTC. It codes for CASSQDPPNYGYTF.

This clonotype was found a few times. The genes are TRBV28 and TRBJ2-5, with D possibly matching TRBD1 (6 bases). Deletions cut 5 bases from V and 4 bases from J, with 20 bases between. The germline gives CDR1 MDHEN, CDR2 SYDVKM. The CDR3 is 16 amino acids. The CDR3 nucleotides read TGTGCCAGCAGTACGCTGACAGGAACCCCCCGAGAGACCCAGTACTTC. Amino acids: CASSTLTGTPRETQYF.

This clonotype was recorded many times. This chain joins TRBV7-9 and TRBJ1-1; D might be TRBD1 (6 bases). Germline assignment: CDR1 SEHNR and CDR2 FQNEAQ (reference sequence). The CDR3 runs 13 residues. The CDR3 DNA sequence: TGTGTCATCCCGGGACCCAGGGGCACTGAAGCTTTCTTT. It encodes CVIPGPRGTEAFF.

This clonotype was counted at least ten times. The rearrangement joins TRBV9 to TRBJ2-5; no firm D call. V was clipped by 0 bases and J by 5 bases, with 2 bases between them. The CDR3 runs 11 residues. The V gene's germline CDR1 is SGDLS and CDR2 YYNGEE. CDR3 region: CASSVDETQYF. CDR3 bases: TGTGCCAGCAGCGTAGACGAGACCCAGTACTTC.

The rearrangement uses TRBV7-9 and TRBJ2-3; the D gene is possibly TRBD2 (6 bases). The CDR3 runs 14 residues. Germline V gene sequence: CDR1 SEHNR, CDR2 FQNEAQ (reference sequence). Trimming removed 3 bases at V and 3 bases at J, with 10 bases between. The CDR3 loop is CASSFIGSTDTQYF. The CDR3 DNA sequence: TGTGCCAGCAGCTTTATCGGGAGTACAGATACGCAGTATTTT.

This chain links TRBV24-1 with TRBJ2-1; tentatively, D is TRBD1 (6 bases). V gave up 6 bases and J gave up 6 bases, with 11 bases separating them. CDR3 size: 13 residues. Germline assignment: CDR1 KGHDR and CDR2 SFDVKD. In DNA form, the CDR3 reads TGTGCCACCAGTAGACAGGCACCCAATGAGCAGTTCTTC. Protein sequence: CATSRQAPNEQFF.

In its sample, this clonotype was seen a few times. J is TRBJ2-3 and V is TRBV5-5, with a weak D call TRBD1 (6 bases). This CDR3 contains 15 residues. V shed 1 base and J shed 0 bases, with 9 bases lying between them. The germline V gene has CDR1 SGHKS and CDR2 YYEKEE (reference sequence). For the CDR3, the DNA is TGTGCCAGCAGCTTGCCAGGGGTGAGCACAGATACGCAGTATTTT. Translation: CASSLPGVSTDTQYF.

This clonotype was picked up a small number of times. The chain joins TRBV27 to TRBJ1-5; D unresolved. Deletions cut 3 bases from V and 5 bases from J, with 8 bases between. The germline V gene has CDR1 MNHEY and CDR2 SMNVEV (reference sequence). This CDR3 contains 13 residues. CDR3 DNA: TGTGCCAGCAGTTTCGGGAGAGATCAGCCCCAGCATTTT. Translating gives CASSFGRDQPQHF.

At least ten counts were recorded for this clonotype. The chain uses TRBV28 and TRBJ2-7; 13 positions agree with TRBD2. CDR3 length: 14 amino acids. The ends lost 7 bases at V and 1 base at J; junction bases unmatched: 1. CDR1 MDHEN and CDR2 SYDVKM come from the germline V gene. The CDR3 reads CASILAGGSYEQYF. The CDR3 nucleotides are TGTGCCAGCATACTAGCGGGAGGGTCCTACGAGCAGTACTTC. The full variable domain, completed using reference TRBV28 and TRBJ2-7, is DVKVTQSSRYLVKRTGEKVFLECVQDMDHENMFWYRQDPGLGLRLIYFSYDVKMKEKGDIPEGYSVSREKKERFSLILESASTNQTSMYLCASILAGGSYEQYFGPGTRLTVT.

This clonotype was seen many times. V and J are TRBV20-1 and TRBJ2-1; the D gene is possibly TRBD2 (6 bases). V dropped 3 bases and J dropped 5 bases, with 17 bases sitting between them. Per germline, CDR1 DFQATT and CDR2 SNEGSKA (reference sequence). This CDR3 contains 15 residues. The CDR3 DNA reads as TGCAGTGCTAGTGACCTGCTGGGGGGTAACAATGAGCAGTTCTTC. This translates into CSASDLLGGNNEQFF.

Only a few counts were recorded for this clonotype. The chain has TRBV15 and TRBJ2-1; 7 positions agree with TRBD2. Germline values: CDR1 LNHNV, CDR2 YYDKDF (reference sequence). Trimming cost V 0 bases and J 8 bases; bases outside gene matches: 10. The CDR3 is 16 residues long. The CDR3 here is CATSRDRGGSGHEQFF. DNA for the CDR3: TGTGCCACCAGCAGAGATCGGGGCGGGAGTGGACATGAGCAGTTCTTC.

This clonotype was recorded a few times. The chain links TRBV9 to TRBJ2-1, with D maybe TRBD2 (6 bases). V was clipped by 3 bases and J by 9 bases, with 16 bases between them. The CDR3 is 14 residues long. Germline CDR1 is SGDLS and CDR2 is YYNGEE. The CDR3: CASSAIGSNGEQFF. The CDR3 DNA sequence: TGTGCCAGCAGCGCGATCGGGAGTAACGGTGAGCAGTTCTTC.

This clonotype was detected a few times. This rearrangement joins TRBV12-3 or TRBV12-4 to TRBJ1-1; 10 bases are shared with TRBD1. Trimming took 4 bases from V and 10 from J; bases not matched to a gene: 6. The CDR3 extends over 13 amino acids. This CDR3 reads CASSSGTGVRAFF. CDR3 nucleotides: TGTGCCAGCAGTTCCGGGACAGGGGTGCGAGCTTTCTTT.

The genes are TRBV6-2 or TRBV6-3 and TRBJ2-5; D not resolved. Trimming took off 5 bases at V and 4 bases at J, with 14 bases between the two ends. The CDR3 is 14 residues long. CDR1 MNHEY and CDR2 SVGEGT come from the germline V gene. As DNA, the CDR3 is TGTGCCAGCAGTCCACCGAGTTACAGAGAGACCCAGTACTTC. Residues: CASSPPSYRETQYF.

This clonotype was seen more than once but under ten times. The chain employs TRBV7-6 and TRBJ2-5, with D perhaps TRBD2 (5 bases). The V gene lost 1 base and the J gene lost 4 bases, with 10 bases spanning the gap. Germline CDR1 is SGHVS and CDR2 is FNYEAQ. The CDR3 consists of 14 residues. DNA of the CDR3: TGTGCCAGCAGCTTAGTTCCCGAGGGAGAGACCCAGTACTTC. This encodes CASSLVPEGETQYF. Full variable domain (missing parts from reference TRBV7-6 and TRBJ2-5): GAGVSQSPRYKVTKRGQDVALRCDPISGHVSLYWYRQALGQGPEFLTYFNYEAQQDKSGLPNDRFSAERPEGSISTLTIQRTEQRDSAMYRCASSLVPEGETQYFGPGTRLLVL.

The gene calls are TRBV12-3 or TRBV12-4 and TRBJ2-1, with no clear D. The CDR3 is 11 amino acids. V was shortened by 5 bases and J by 10 bases, with 9 bases between the two germline ends. The CDR3 DNA is TGTGCCAGCAGTCCGGGTCTCGAGCAGTTCTTC. It translates to CASSPGLEQFF.

A few counts support this clonotype. The chain recombines TRBV11-2 with TRBJ1-5; D gene unclear. Germline V gene lookup returns CDR1 SGHAT and CDR2 FQNNGV. V dropped 0 bases and J dropped 0 bases, with 12 bases sitting between them. The CDR3 extends over 17 amino acids. The CDR3 reads CASSLERADYSNQPQHF. CDR3 DNA: TGTGCCAGCAGCTTAGAACGGGCGGATTATAGCAATCAGCCCCAGCATTTT.

This sequence joins TRBV20-1 and TRBJ1-2, with D uncertain. CDR1 is DFQATT, CDR2 SNEGSKA, per germline (reference sequence). Trimming took 0 bases from V and 7 from J, leaving 12 bases between them. The CDR3 has 13 amino acids. CDR3: CSARDQTVRGYTF. CDR3 coding DNA: TGCAGTGCTAGAGATCAAACAGTTCGTGGCTACACCTTC.

The chain has TRBV11-2 and TRBJ2-7, with 7 bases lining up with TRBD1. The germline V gene encodes CDR1 SGHAT and CDR2 FQNNGV. Germline trimming cut 4 bases from V and 1 base from J; bases unmatched to any gene: 7. The CDR3 runs 15 residues. The CDR3 is CASSSTRGQSYEQYF. The CDR3 DNA reads TGTGCCAGCAGCTCAACCAGGGGACAGTCCTACGAGCAGTACTTC.

This sequence joins TRBV20-1 and TRBJ2-5; TRBD2 aligns across 7 bases. The germline CDR1 and CDR2 sequences are DFQATT and SNEGSKA (reference sequence). With 6 bases clipped from V and 1 base from J, the junction kept 17 bases outside the gene matches. This CDR3 region has 17 residues. The CDR3 sequence is CSATPTRGRRIQETQYF. The CDR3 region has the DNA TGCAGTGCCACGCCAACCCGCGGGAGACGAATCCAAGAGACCCAGTACTTC.

The V and J genes are TRBV7-9 and TRBJ2-2; D call uncertain. Germline V CDR1 and CDR2: SEHNR, FQNEAQ (reference sequence). Trimming took off 11 bases at V and 5 bases at J, with 21 bases between the two ends. This CDR3 comprises 15 residues. The CDR3 nucleotides are TGTGCCCCTAACTCTCCCGGGTTCCAAACCGGGGAGCTGTTTTTT. This sequence encodes CAPNSPGFQTGELFF. Full variable domain (rest looked up from reference TRBV7-9 and TRBJ2-2): DTGVSQNPRHKITKRGQNVTFRCDPISEHNRLYWYRQTLGQGPEFLTYFQNEAQLEKSRLLSDRFSAERPKGSFSTLEIQRTEQGDSAMYLCAPNSPGFQTGELFFGEGSRLTVL.

The DNA of the CDR3 is TGTGCCAGCAGTTCCCCCGGAGCCTACTCTGGAAACACCATATATTTT. Amino acids: CASSSPGAYSGNTIYF. V is TRBV28 and J is TRBJ1-3, with D unclear. Germline CDR1 and CDR2: MDHEN and SYDVKM. Trimming took off 4 bases at V and 0 bases at J, with 13 bases between the two ends. This CDR3 comprises 16 residues.

This clonotype was found a few times. The rearrangement uses TRBV3-1 and TRBJ2-3; no definite D call. Germline loops: CDR1 LGHDT, CDR2 YNNKEL (reference sequence). The CDR3 contains 14 residues. V lost 1 base and J 6 bases, leaving 11 bases between the germline ends. The CDR3 bases are TGTGCCAGCAGCCAAGGTGCCATAGTGGATACGCAGTATTTT. Amino acids: CASSQGAIVDTQYF.